Presented here are 25 T cell receptor beta chains from one specimen sequenced in a study of T cells in Graves' hyperthyroidism and ophthalmopathy. RNA transcripts were the template for amplifying TCR beta CDR3 regions. The HTBI primer set was used in a first-round RT-PCR of the TCR CDR3. TCRdb re-called the multiplex PCR reads through MiXCR, storing one row per CDR3 protein. The sample carries about 840,000 distinct CDR3 sequences, about 38% recorded once. The sample was blood. The receptors come from a man between 18 and 29 years old with Graves' hyperthyroidism.

At least ten counts were recorded for this clonotype. V gene TRBV29-1 combines with J gene TRBJ1-1; D unclear. The germline V gene has CDR1 SQVTM and CDR2 ANQGSEA. This CDR3 is built from 13 residues. V lost 0 bases to trimming and J lost 5 bases, with 10 bases between them. The CDR3 DNA follows: TGCAGCGTTGAAGAATCGGGGAGAACTGAAGCTTTCTTT. Its translation is CSVEESGRTEAFF.

This clonotype has ten or more counts. The chain combines TRBV7-6 with TRBJ1-4, with D maybe TRBD1 (5 bases). Germline loops: CDR1 SGHVS, CDR2 FNYEAQ. The V end lost 5 bases, the J end lost 7 bases, and 14 bases lay between the germline ends. The CDR3 contains 14 residues. The CDR3 DNA sequence: TGTGCCAGCAGCCCTGGGAGGGGAAGTGAAAAACTGTTTTTT. Its protein is CASSPGRGSEKLFF. Using reference TRBV7-6 and TRBJ1-4 for the parts outside the CDR3, the full variable domain is GAGVSQSPRYKVTKRGQDVALRCDPISGHVSLYWYRQALGQGPEFLTYFNYEAQQDKSGLPNDRFSAERPEGSISTLTIQRTEQRDSAMYRCASSPGRGSEKLFFGSGTQLSVL.

This CDR3 is CASSRTPRDTIYF. CDR3 coding DNA: TGTGCCAGCAGTAGGACCCCCAGGGACACCATATATTTT. This chain joins TRBV6-5 and TRBJ1-3; a possible D gene is TRBD1 (5 bases). The CDR3 runs 13 residues. Germline V gene sequence: CDR1 MNHEY, CDR2 SVGAGI. V was trimmed by 5 bases and J by 8 bases, leaving 13 bases between them.

CDR3 loop: CASSLATATGSNQPQHF. The CDR3 DNA reads as TGTGCCAGCAGCTTGGCCACCGCGACAGGGAGCAATCAGCCCCAGCATTTT. This chain links TRBV5-6 with TRBJ1-5; 7 bases agree with TRBD1. The V gene end was trimmed by 0 bases and the J gene end by 1 base; junction bases not matched to a gene: 7. The CDR3 length is 17 residues. Per germline, CDR1 SGHDT and CDR2 YYEEEE.

This clonotype was found a few times. At one end, the junction sequence differs from germline, possibly due to a read error. The J gene is TRBJ1-2, the V gene TRBV7-9, with 10 positions matching TRBD1. The CDR3 runs to 14 residues. Germline CDR1 reads SEHNR; CDR2 reads FQNEAQ (reference sequence). CDR3 in DNA: TGCGCCAGCAGCTGGGGACAGGGGAACTATGGCTACACCTTC. This translates into CASSWGQGNYGYTF.

This clonotype was seen only a few times. The chain combines TRBV20-1 with TRBJ1-1, with TRBD1 as a possible D gene (6 bases). V was pared by 0 bases and J by 1 base, with 12 bases between. The CDR3 extends over 15 amino acids. The germline V gene encodes CDR1 DFQATT and CDR2 SNEGSKA (reference sequence). CDR3 protein: CSARDVLQGNTEAFF. The DNA of the CDR3 is TGCAGTGCTAGAGATGTACTACAGGGGAACACTGAAGCTTTCTTT.

This clonotype was seen many times. This chain joins TRBV29-1 and TRBJ1-1, with D possibly matching TRBD1 (6 bases). The germline V and J ends were trimmed by 7 bases and 1 base, with 10 bases remaining between them. Germline CDR1 reads SQVTM; CDR2 reads ANQGSEA. This CDR3 region has 12 residues. The CDR3 coding sequence is TGCAGCGCGGACAGCCAGAACACTGAAGCTTTCTTT. Translation: CSADSQNTEAFF.

V gene TRBV19 combines with J gene TRBJ1-5; D call uncertain. Trimming removed 4 bases at V and 0 bases at J, with 10 bases between. Germline-derived CDR1 and CDR2 are LNHDA and SQIVND (reference sequence). This CDR3 has 15 amino acids. CDR3 protein: CASSTTGISNQPQHF. Written as DNA, the CDR3 is TGTGCCAGTAGTACCACTGGAATTAGCAATCAGCCCCAGCATTTT.

The chain has TRBV25-1 and TRBJ1-3; unclear D gene. The CDR3 contains 16 residues. CDR1 and CDR2 (germline): MGHDK, SYGVNS. Trimming cost V 8 bases and J 0 bases, with 17 bases left between them. CDR3: CASSPPTRTSGNTIYF. Here the CDR3 DNA reads TGTGCCAGCTCACCACCCACGCGTACCTCTGGAAACACCATATATTTT.

The V call is TRBV19, the J call TRBJ1-2, with D possibly TRBD1 on 6 matching bases. This CDR3 is built from 13 residues. V shed 7 bases and J shed 3 bases, with 12 bases lying between them. The V gene's germline CDR1 is LNHDA and CDR2 SQIVND (reference sequence). The DNA of the CDR3 is TGTGCCAGTAATAGACAGGTTGACTATGGCTACACCTTC. Translating it yields CASNRQVDYGYTF.

There are a few counts of this clonotype. The chain recombines TRBV6-6 with TRBJ2-7; 8 bases agree with TRBD2. With 6 bases clipped from V and 12 bases from J, the junction kept 16 bases outside the gene matches. In germline, CDR1 is MNHNY, CDR2 SVGAGI (reference sequence). This CDR3 contains 14 residues. CDR3 sequence reads: CASRFTSGPRDWYF. As DNA, the CDR3 is TGTGCCAGCAGGTTCACTAGCGGTCCTCGGGATTGGTACTTC.

A word on this clonotype: Mismatch with germline at one junction end may stem from a read error. This chain joins TRBV10-3 and TRBJ1-5; TRBD1 matches 7 bases. The germline CDR1 and CDR2 sequences are ENHRY and SYGVKD. The CDR3 contains 15 residues. The CDR3 DNA follows: TGTGCCAGCAGTTTGGAGGTGGGACAGAATCAGCCCCAGCATTTT. Translation gives CASSLEVGQNQPQHF.

This clonotype was seen at least ten times. The chain joins TRBV7-9 to TRBJ1-2, with a tentative D call TRBD1 (5 bases). The CDR3 has 14 residues. Trimming shortened V by 0 bases and J by 5 bases, and 10 bases separated the two germline ends. Germline V gives CDR1 SEHNR, CDR2 FQNEAQ (reference sequence). The CDR3 DNA follows: TGTGCCAGCAGCTTAGCAGGGGCTGGGTATGGCTACACCTTC. Protein product: CASSLAGAGYGYTF.

This clonotype was seen a few times. The rearrangement uses TRBV20-1 and TRBJ1-1; D is unresolved. Germline assignment: CDR1 DFQATT and CDR2 SNEGSKA (reference sequence). The CDR3 covers 12 residues. The V and J ends lost 5 bases and 1 base respectively, with 8 bases between them. CDR3 amino acids: CSAAIGNTEAFF. DNA for the CDR3: TGCAGTGCTGCGATAGGGAACACTGAAGCTTTCTTT.

This clonotype was recorded at least ten times. The chain carries TRBV19 and TRBJ1-1; perhaps TRBD1 as D (5 bases). CDR1 LNHDA and CDR2 SQIVND come from the germline V gene (reference sequence). This CDR3 is 12 amino acids long. V was clipped by 3 bases and J by 7 bases, with 9 bases between them. In DNA form, the CDR3 reads TGTGCCAGTAGTATTAGGCAGGGTGAAGCTTTCTTT. Translating gives CASSIRQGEAFF.

This clonotype was found many times. V is TRBV19 and J is TRBJ2-7; D may be TRBD1 (5 bases). Germline V gene data show CDR1 as LNHDA and CDR2 as SQIVND (reference sequence). Trimming stripped 3 bases from V and 3 bases from J, with 9 bases between. CDR3 size: 13 residues. The CDR3 DNA reads TGTGCCAGTAGTATTGGGGCCAGCTACGAGCAGTACTTC. Residues: CASSIGASYEQYF.

The chain has TRBV12-3 or TRBV12-4 and TRBJ2-7, with D possibly being TRBD2 (5 bases). CDR3 length: 15 residues. V was clipped by 5 bases and J by 4 bases, with 18 bases between them. The CDR3 sequence is CASSPGLTVEYEQYF. CDR3 nucleotides: TGTGCCAGCAGTCCAGGACTTACCGTGGAGTACGAGCAGTACTTC.

The sample holds a few counts of this clonotype. V gene TRBV7-9 combines with J gene TRBJ2-6, with D tentatively TRBD1 (6 bases). CDR1 SEHNR and CDR2 FQNEAQ come from the germline V gene (reference sequence). V was trimmed by 5 bases and J by 1 base, leaving 9 bases between them. The CDR3 totals 15 residues. CDR3: CASSHTGSGANVLTF. CDR3 coding DNA: TGTGCCAGCAGCCATACAGGGTCTGGGGCCAACGTCCTGACTTTC.

This clonotype turned up a few times. The V gene is TRBV7-2, the J gene TRBJ2-7; 7 bases align to TRBD2. V shed 5 bases, J shed 3 bases, and the junction held 7 bases outside the gene matches. The CDR3 is 14 residues long. CDR1 is SGHTA and CDR2 is FQGNSA in the germline V gene. As DNA, the CDR3 is TGTGCCAGCAGCCGTAGCGGGCTAGGCTACGAGCAGTACTTC. Translated, it gives CASSRSGLGYEQYF.

This clonotype appeared many times. The rearrangement joins TRBV20-1 to TRBJ2-2; D not resolved. The ends were cut back, 4 bases at V and 3 bases at J, with 12 bases in the middle. Germline V gene lookup returns CDR1 DFQATT and CDR2 SNEGSKA (reference sequence). The CDR3 spans 14 residues. The CDR3 is CSATRGADTGELFF. In nucleotides, the CDR3 is TGCAGTGCTACCCGTGGTGCGGACACCGGGGAGCTGTTTTTT.

This clonotype was counted only a few times. The chain has TRBV7-2 and TRBJ2-7; TRBD2 aligns across 8 bases. V was clipped by 6 bases and J by 4 bases; unmatched bases: 11. Germline assignment: CDR1 SGHTA and CDR2 FQGNSA. The CDR3 is made up of 15 amino acids. DNA of the CDR3: TGTGCCAGCAGTTTGCTATCCGCGGGAGGTTACGAGCAGTACTTC. This sequence encodes CASSLLSAGGYEQYF.

This clonotype was counted between two and nine times. The V and J genes are TRBV7-9 and TRBJ1-1; tentatively, D is TRBD1 (5 bases). Trimming stripped 5 bases from V and 7 bases from J, with 11 bases between. In germline, CDR1 is SEHNR, CDR2 FQNEAQ (reference sequence). This CDR3 comprises 12 residues. In DNA, the CDR3 is TGTGCCAGCAGCGGCAGACAGTTTGAAGCTTTCTTT. This sequence encodes CASSGRQFEAFF.

This chain uses TRBV19 with TRBJ2-5, with no clear D. Germline lookup yields CDR1 LNHDA and CDR2 SQIVND (reference sequence). The CDR3 loop spans 16 amino acids. Trimming stripped 1 base from V and 5 bases from J, with 17 bases between. The chain's CDR3 is CASSIVSGRKWETQYF. The CDR3 DNA sequence: TGTGCCAGTAGTATAGTCTCGGGCCGCAAATGGGAGACCCAGTACTTC.

Concerning this clonotype itself: The junction departs from germline at one end; a sequencing error may be responsible. This sequence joins TRBV11-2 and TRBJ1-2; D remains unclear. The CDR3 has 11 residues. CDR1 and CDR2 from the germline V gene are SGHAT and FQNNGV. The CDR3 DNA reads as TGTACCAGCAGCTTAGGCCATGGCTACACCTTC. Residues: CTSSLGHGYTF.

CDR3 amino acids: CASSFRGTYEQYF. In nucleotides, the CDR3 is TGTGCCAGCAGCTTCCGGGGTACCTACGAGCAGTACTTC. This rearrangement joins TRBV7-8 to TRBJ2-7, with a possible D match to TRBD2 (5 bases). Germline V CDR1 and CDR2: SGHVS, FQNEAQ. The CDR3 runs to 13 residues. Trimming took off 3 bases at V and 2 bases at J, with 8 bases between the two ends. Combining the CDR3 with reference TRBV7-8 and TRBJ2-7 gives the whole variable domain GAGVSQSPRYKVAKRGQDVALRCDPISGHVSLFWYQQALGQGPEFLTYFQNEAQLDKSGLPSDRFFAERPEGSVSTLKIQRTQQEDSAVYLCASSFRGTYEQYFGPGTRLTVT.